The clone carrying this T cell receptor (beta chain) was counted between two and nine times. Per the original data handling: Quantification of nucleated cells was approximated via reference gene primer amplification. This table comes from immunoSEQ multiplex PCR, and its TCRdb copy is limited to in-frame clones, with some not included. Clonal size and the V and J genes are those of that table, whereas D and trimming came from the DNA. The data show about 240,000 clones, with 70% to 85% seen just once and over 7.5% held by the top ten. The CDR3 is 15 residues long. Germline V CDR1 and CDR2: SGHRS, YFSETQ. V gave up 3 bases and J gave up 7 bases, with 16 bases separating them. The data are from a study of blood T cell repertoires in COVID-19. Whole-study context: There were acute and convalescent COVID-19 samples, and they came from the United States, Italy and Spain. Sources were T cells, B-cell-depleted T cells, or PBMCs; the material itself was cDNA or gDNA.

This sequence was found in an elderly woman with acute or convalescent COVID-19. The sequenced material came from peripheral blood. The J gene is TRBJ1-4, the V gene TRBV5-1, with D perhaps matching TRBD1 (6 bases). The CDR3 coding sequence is TGCGCCAGCAGCTCCGTGGGGGGGCGCGGTGAAAAACTGTTTTTT. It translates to CASSSVGGRGEKLFF. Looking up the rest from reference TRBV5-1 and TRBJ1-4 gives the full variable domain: KAGVTQTPRYLIKTRGQQVTLSCSPISGHRSVSWYQQTPGQGLQFLFEYFSETQRNKGNFPGRFSGRQFSNSRSEMNVSTLELGDSALYLCASSSVGGRGEKLFFGSGTQLSVL.